Each of the 15 T cell receptor beta chains below was sequenced from the same sample in a study of T-cell memory formation after mild COVID-19. TCRdb re-analysed the 5' RACE reads in MiXCR, keeping a single row per CDR3 protein. The table includes some 440,000 distinct CDR3 sequences, roughly 25% detected once. The sequenced material came from PBMCs or a T cell subset sorted from them (not recorded which). These receptors were collected from an adult woman who had mild COVID-19 (a few samples of this study predate the infection). Cell type and time point are not known.

This clonotype was detected only once. As the CDR3 is not closed by the conserved phenylalanine or tryptophan, this likely results from a read error. The CDR3 region is CATSDWTRIETQYL. As DNA, the CDR3 is TGTGCCACCAGTGATTGGACGAGGATAGAGACCCAGTACTTA. The chain employs TRBV24-1 and TRBJ2-5, with D hard to call. Trimming took off 2 bases at V and 4 bases at J, with 10 bases between the two ends. The CDR3 is 14 residues long. From germline, CDR1 is KGHDR and CDR2 SFDVKD.

The rearrangement links TRBV5-1 to TRBJ1-6, with TRBD1 identical over 7 bases. The CDR3 contains 15 residues. With V trimmed by 4 bases and J by 2 bases, 3 bases remained unmatched. Germline CDR1 is SGHRS and CDR2 is YFSETQ. For the CDR3, the DNA is TGCGCCAGCAGCACGGACAGGCCCTATAATTCACCCCTCCACTTT. Its translation is CASSTDRPYNSPLHF.

About this clonotype itself: Germline is not matched at one junction end, which may reflect a read error. The rearrangement links TRBV5-6 to TRBJ2-5, with 10 bases that match TRBD2. Germline assignment: CDR1 SGHDT and CDR2 YYEEEE. This CDR3 contains 14 residues. This CDR3 is CASRRTGTSAIENF. CDR3 nucleotides: TGTGCCAGCCGAAGAACCGGGACTAGCGCCATTGAGAACTTC.

J is TRBJ1-1 and V is TRBV4-3; unclear D gene. V lost 0 bases and J lost 5, with 7 bases in between. This CDR3 region has 13 residues. Germline CDR1 reads LGHNA; CDR2 reads YSLEER. Here the CDR3 reads CASSQDIGTEAFF. The CDR3 region has the DNA TGCGCCAGCAGCCAAGATATCGGGACTGAAGCTTTCTTT.

There are a few counts of this clonotype. The chain carries TRBV6-1 and TRBJ2-7; D is ambiguous. The CDR3 is 12 residues long. Germline V gene lookup returns CDR1 MNHNS and CDR2 SASEGT. Trimming took off 0 bases at V and 8 bases at J, with 8 bases between the two ends. The CDR3 spells CASSEAPTQQYF. DNA for the CDR3: TGTGCCAGCAGTGAAGCTCCTACGCAGCAGTACTTC.

Ten or more counts support this clonotype. The genes are TRBV5-1 and TRBJ2-1; TRBD2 matches at 8 bases. This CDR3 region has 17 residues. Germline loops: CDR1 SGHRS, CDR2 YFSETQ. The ends lost 0 bases at V and 6 bases at J; junction bases unmatched: 11. The CDR3 reads CASSLALTGTSFNEQFF. CDR3 coding DNA: TGCGCCAGCAGCTTGGCCCTGACCGGGACTAGTTTCAATGAGCAGTTCTTC. Supplemented by reference TRBV5-1 and TRBJ2-1, the full variable domain reads KAGVTQTPRYLIKTRGQQVTLSCSPISGHRSVSWYQQTPGQGLQFLFEYFSETQRNKGNFPGRFSGRQFSNSRSEMNVSTLELGDSALYLCASSLALTGTSFNEQFFGPGTRLTVL.

The chain has TRBV28 and TRBJ2-1; D might be TRBD2 (6 bases). V lost 2 bases, J lost 8 bases, and 13 bases lay in between. From germline, CDR1 is MDHEN and CDR2 SYDVKM. The CDR3 is 14 amino acids. CDR3 loop: CASSLDWAGHEQFF. The CDR3 bases are TGTGCCAGCAGTTTAGACTGGGCGGGACATGAGCAGTTCTTC.

The V call is TRBV12-3 or TRBV12-4, the J call TRBJ2-1; no clear D. Trimming took 5 bases from V and 7 from J, leaving 12 bases between them. CDR3 size: 13 residues. The DNA of the CDR3 is TGTGCCAGCAGTCAACCCCGGGCTAATGAGCAGTTCTTC. Protein product: CASSQPRANEQFF.

This clonotype has only a few counts. V usage is TRBV29-1 and J usage is TRBJ1-1; TRBD1 aligns across 10 bases. The CDR3 totals 15 residues. CDR1 SQVTM and CDR2 ANQGSEA come from the germline V gene. Unmatched junction bases numbered 7, after V lost 5 bases and J lost 1 base. CDR3 in amino acids: CSVLRQGAANTEAFF. CDR3 coding DNA: TGCAGCGTTTTACGACAGGGGGCAGCGAACACTGAAGCTTTCTTT.

This clonotype was seen only a few times. The V call is TRBV4-1, the J call TRBJ2-3, with D tentatively TRBD1 or TRBD2 (5 bases each). CDR3 length equals 20 residues. Trimming pared 3 bases from V and 2 bases from J, leaving 27 bases between. CDR1 is MGHRA, CDR2 YSYEKL, per germline. CDR3 region: CASSHPKYKEGLGPTDTQYF. The CDR3 DNA reads TGCGCCAGCAGCCACCCGAAATACAAAGAGGGCTTGGGGCCCACAGATACGCAGTATTTT.

This clonotype came up a few times. The chain combines TRBV18 with TRBJ2-1; 8 nucleotides line up with TRBD1. Germline V gene sequence: CDR1 KGHSH, CDR2 LQKENI. Trimming removed 3 bases from V and 9 bases from J; junction bases left unmatched: 10. The CDR3 is made up of 15 amino acids. The CDR3 sequence: CASSPGDRKEPEQFF. The CDR3 coding sequence is TGTGCCAGCTCACCGGGGGACAGGAAAGAGCCTGAGCAGTTCTTC.

This clonotype was seen a few times. V and J are TRBV30 and TRBJ2-1, with D perhaps matching TRBD1 or TRBD2 (6 bases each). The germline V gene encodes CDR1 GTSNPN and CDR2 SVGIG (reference sequence). V was pared by 4 bases and J by 9 bases, with 16 bases between. The CDR3 length is 13 residues. CDR3 region: CAWNRGREAEQFF. The CDR3 bases are TGTGCCTGGAATCGGGGGCGTGAGGCTGAGCAGTTCTTC.

The rearrangement links TRBV28 to TRBJ2-3; 12 nucleotides match TRBD2. The V segment lost 6 bases and the J segment 1 base; nucleotides outside the gene matches: 17. The CDR3 consists of 20 residues. Germline assignment: CDR1 MDHEN and CDR2 SYDVKM. The CDR3 DNA follows: TGTGCCAGCAGCCCCTTGTTCCCAAGACTAGCGGGAGCTGGCACAGATACGCAGTATTTT. As protein: CASSPLFPRLAGAGTDTQYF.

This clonotype showed up just a few times. V usage is TRBV4-3 and J usage is TRBJ1-5; no reliable D call. V lost 4 bases and J 1 base, leaving 17 bases between the germline ends. This CDR3 region has 17 residues. Per the germline V gene, CDR1 is LGHNA and CDR2 is YSLEER. The CDR3 loop reads CASSPNLVSASNQPQHF. The DNA of the CDR3 is TGCGCCAGCAGCCCCAATTTGGTGTCGGCCAGCAATCAGCCCCAGCATTTT.

This chain connects TRBV25-1 to TRBJ2-5; TRBD1 might be the D (6 bases). The CDR3 runs 14 residues. Per germline, CDR1 MGHDK and CDR2 SYGVNS. V was shortened by 2 bases and J by 7 bases, with 14 bases between the two germline ends. The CDR3 loop is CASSELQGIGTQYF. CDR3 in DNA: TGTGCCAGCAGTGAACTTCAGGGGATTGGGACCCAGTACTTC.